This TCR beta chain was recorded in a study of T cell repertoires in cytomegalovirus infection. Study-level background: Peptides in the study included HLA-C-restricted and HLA-B-restricted CMV epitopes. From public TCR beta signatures came an indication of both CMV infection and matching HLA type.

Whole-study findings and limits: CMV-specific TCR beta clonotypes restricted by HLA-C were the ones dominating the ex vivo response.

Losses at the gene ends were 3 bases for V and 7 bases for J; bases not matched to a gene: 21. Germline CDR1 SGHVS, CDR2 FQNEAQ. This CDR3 is built from 19 residues. TCRdb processed the reads anew with MiXCR; each CDR3 protein has one entry. Altogether around 340,000 distinct CDR3 sequences are present, approximately 32% being singletons, with the ten largest covering around 20%. As to this clonotype: The antigen is not known.

Sequencing was performed on cultured PBMCs, taken from culture after CMV antigen stimulation. The receptor comes from a human donor in good health (CMV status not recorded). Some clones in this sample may be carry-over from other donors' samples. The V call is TRBV7-8, the J call TRBJ2-7; 10 positions match TRBD1. CDR3 region: CASSFLPGTGDLLRGEQYF. DNA for the CDR3: TGTGCCAGCAGCTTCCTGCCCGGGACAGGGGATCTACTACGGGGGGAGCAGTACTTC.